This TCR beta chain was identified in a study of blood T cell repertoires in COVID-19. On the study more broadly: Specimens from acute and convalescent COVID-19 originated in the United States, Italy and Spain. Sources were T cells, B-cell-depleted T cells, or PBMCs; the material itself was cDNA or gDNA.

The CDR3 covers 15 residues. The V gene's germline CDR1 is KGHSH and CDR2 LQKENI. Trimming removed 9 bases from V and 4 bases from J; junction bases left unmatched: 10. Measured with immunoSEQ multiplex PCR; TCRdb has only the in-frame clones, and not every one. The sample yields under 300,000 clones, 86% seen once. This clone was counted between two and nine times. All enrollees were about 18 to 100 years old and from 20 to 30 US areas. Assignments of participants to cohorts depended upon their own reported clinical history. The material sequenced was PBMCs or T cells enriched from blood (not recorded which). This chain links TRBV18 with TRBJ2-2; 8 bases are shared with TRBD1. The clonotype originates from a middle-aged woman with acute COVID-19. The CDR3 coding sequence is TGTGCCAGTTACACCCGACAGGGGAGCACCGGGGAGCTGTTTTTT. As protein: CASYTRQGSTGELFF.